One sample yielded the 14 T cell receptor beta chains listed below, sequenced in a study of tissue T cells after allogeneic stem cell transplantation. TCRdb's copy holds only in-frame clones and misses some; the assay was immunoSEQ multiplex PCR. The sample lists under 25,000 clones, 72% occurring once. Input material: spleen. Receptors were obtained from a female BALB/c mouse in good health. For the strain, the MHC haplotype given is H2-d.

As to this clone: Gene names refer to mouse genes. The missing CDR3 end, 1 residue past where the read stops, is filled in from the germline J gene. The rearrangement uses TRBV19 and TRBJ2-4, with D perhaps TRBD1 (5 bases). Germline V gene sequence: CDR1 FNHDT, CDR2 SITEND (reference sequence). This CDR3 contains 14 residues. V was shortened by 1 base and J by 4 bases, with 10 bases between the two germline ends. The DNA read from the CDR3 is TGTGCCAGCAGTATACAGAGGGGAAAAAACACCTTGTAC. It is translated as CASSIQRGKNTLY. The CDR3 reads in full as CASSIQRGKNTLYF.

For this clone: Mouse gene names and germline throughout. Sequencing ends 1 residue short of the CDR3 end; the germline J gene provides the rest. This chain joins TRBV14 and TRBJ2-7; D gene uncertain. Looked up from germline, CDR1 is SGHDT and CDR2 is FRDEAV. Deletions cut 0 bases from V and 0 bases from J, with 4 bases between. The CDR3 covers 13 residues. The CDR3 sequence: CASSFWSSYEQYF. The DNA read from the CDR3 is TGTGCCAGCAGTTTCTGGAGCTCCTATGAACAGTAC.

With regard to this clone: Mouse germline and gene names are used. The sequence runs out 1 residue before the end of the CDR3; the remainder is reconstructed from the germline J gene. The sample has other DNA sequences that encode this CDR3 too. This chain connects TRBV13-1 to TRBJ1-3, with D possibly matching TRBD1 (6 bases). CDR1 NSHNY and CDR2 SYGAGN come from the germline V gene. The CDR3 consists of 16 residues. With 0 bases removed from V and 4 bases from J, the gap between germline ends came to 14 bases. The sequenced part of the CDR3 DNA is TGTGCCAGCAGTGATGTGCCGGGGGCGGGGGGAAATACGCTCTAT. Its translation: CASSDVPGAGGNTLY. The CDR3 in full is CASSDVPGAGGNTLYF.

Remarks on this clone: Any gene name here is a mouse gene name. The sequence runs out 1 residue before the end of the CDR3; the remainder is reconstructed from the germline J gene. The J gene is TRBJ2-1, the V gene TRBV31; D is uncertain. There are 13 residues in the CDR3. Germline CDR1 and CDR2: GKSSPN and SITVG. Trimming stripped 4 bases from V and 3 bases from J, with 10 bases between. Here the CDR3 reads CAWNPGIYAEQFF. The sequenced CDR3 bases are TGTGCCTGGAATCCGGGGATCTATGCTGAGCAGTTC.

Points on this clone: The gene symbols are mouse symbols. The CDR3 region is CASSGPGQGKDTQYF. CDR3 bases read: TGTGCCAGCAGTGGGCCGGGACAGGGGAAAGACACCCAGTAC. V gene TRBV13-3 combines with J gene TRBJ2-5; 10 bases align to TRBD1. The read terminates 1 residue before the CDR3 end, so the remaining end is supplied by the germline J gene. The CDR3 loop spans 15 amino acids. V lost 3 bases to trimming and J lost 4 bases; unmatched junction nucleotides: 5. Germline CDR1 NNHDY, CDR2 SYVADS. The whole variable domain, remainder taken from reference TRBV13-3 and TRBJ2-5, is EAAVTQSPRSKVAVTGGKVTLSCHQTNNHDYMYWYRQDTGHGLRLIHYSYVADSTEKGDIPDGYKASRPSQENFSLILELASLSQTAVYFCASSGPGQGKDTQYFGPGTRLLVL.

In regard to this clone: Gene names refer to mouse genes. The CDR3 sequence: CASRQGVDERLFF. Incomplete CDR3 DNA: TGTGCCAGCAGACAGGGGGTAGACGAAAGATTATTT. This chain joins TRBV2 and TRBJ1-4; 8 nucleotides line up with TRBD1. The read comes to an end 1 residue before the CDR3 does, leaving the germline J gene to fill in the end. J gave up 6 bases and V 6 bases, and 3 bases lay outside the gene matches. CDR1 and CDR2 from the germline V gene are LGHNA and YSYQKL. The CDR3 runs 13 residues.

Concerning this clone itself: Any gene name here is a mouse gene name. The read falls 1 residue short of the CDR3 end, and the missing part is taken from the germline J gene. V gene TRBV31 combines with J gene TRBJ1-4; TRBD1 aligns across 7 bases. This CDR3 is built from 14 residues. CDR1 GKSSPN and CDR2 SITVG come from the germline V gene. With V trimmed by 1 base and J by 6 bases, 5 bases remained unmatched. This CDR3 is CAWSPGQRDERLFF. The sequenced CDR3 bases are TGTGCCTGGAGTCCGGGACAGAGGGACGAAAGATTATTT.

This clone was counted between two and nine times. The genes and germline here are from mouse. The CDR3 sequence is CASSDPGQGAREQYF. CDR3 DNA, as far as it was read: TGTGCCAGCAGTGATCCGGGACAGGGGGCGCGAGAACAGTAC. The chain joins TRBV13-1 to TRBJ2-7; 12 nucleotides align to TRBD1. Read data end 1 residue before the CDR3 end; the end is taken from the germline J gene. The CDR3 consists of 15 residues. V lost 1 base and J lost 7; bases outside the gene matches: 6. From germline, CDR1 is NSHNY and CDR2 SYGAGN.

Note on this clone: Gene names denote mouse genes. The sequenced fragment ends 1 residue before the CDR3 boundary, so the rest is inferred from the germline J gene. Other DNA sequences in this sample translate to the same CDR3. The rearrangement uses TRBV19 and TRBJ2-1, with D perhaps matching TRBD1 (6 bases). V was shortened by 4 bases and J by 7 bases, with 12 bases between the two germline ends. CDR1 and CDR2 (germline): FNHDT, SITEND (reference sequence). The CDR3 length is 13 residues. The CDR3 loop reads CASSPRGRAEQFF. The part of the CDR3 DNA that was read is TGTGCCAGCAGTCCCAGGGGAAGAGCTGAGCAGTTC.

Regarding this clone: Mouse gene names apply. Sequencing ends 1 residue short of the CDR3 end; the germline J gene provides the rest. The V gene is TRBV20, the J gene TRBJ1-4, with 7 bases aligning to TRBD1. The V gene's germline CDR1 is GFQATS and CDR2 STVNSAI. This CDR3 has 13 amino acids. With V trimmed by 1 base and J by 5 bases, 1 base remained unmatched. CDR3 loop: CGARGQGNERLFF. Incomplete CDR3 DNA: TGTGGTGCTAGGGGACAGGGAAACGAAAGATTATTT.

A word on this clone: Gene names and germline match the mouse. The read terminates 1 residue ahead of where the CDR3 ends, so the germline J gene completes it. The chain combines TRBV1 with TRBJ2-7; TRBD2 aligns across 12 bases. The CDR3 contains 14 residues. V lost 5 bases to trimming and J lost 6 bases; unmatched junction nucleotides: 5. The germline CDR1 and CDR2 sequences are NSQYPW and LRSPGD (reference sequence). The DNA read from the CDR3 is TGCACCTGCAGTCCGGGACTGGGGGGTTTTGAACAGTAC. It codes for CTCSPGLGGFEQY. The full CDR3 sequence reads CTCSPGLGGFEQYF.

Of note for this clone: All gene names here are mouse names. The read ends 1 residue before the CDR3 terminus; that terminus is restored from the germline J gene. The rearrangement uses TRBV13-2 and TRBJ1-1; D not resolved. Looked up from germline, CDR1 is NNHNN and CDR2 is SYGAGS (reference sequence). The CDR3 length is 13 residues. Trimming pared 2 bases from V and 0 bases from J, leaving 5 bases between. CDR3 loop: CASGEPANTEVFF. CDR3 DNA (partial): TGTGCCAGCGGTGAGCCGGCAAACACAGAAGTCTTC.

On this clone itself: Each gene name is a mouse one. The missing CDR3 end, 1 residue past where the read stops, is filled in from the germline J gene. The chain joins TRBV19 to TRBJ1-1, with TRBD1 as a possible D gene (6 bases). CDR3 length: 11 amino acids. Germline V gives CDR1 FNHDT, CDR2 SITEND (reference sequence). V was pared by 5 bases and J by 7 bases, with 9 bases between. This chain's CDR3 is CASRRQEEVFF. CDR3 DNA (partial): TGTGCCAGCAGAAGACAGGAAGAAGTCTTC.

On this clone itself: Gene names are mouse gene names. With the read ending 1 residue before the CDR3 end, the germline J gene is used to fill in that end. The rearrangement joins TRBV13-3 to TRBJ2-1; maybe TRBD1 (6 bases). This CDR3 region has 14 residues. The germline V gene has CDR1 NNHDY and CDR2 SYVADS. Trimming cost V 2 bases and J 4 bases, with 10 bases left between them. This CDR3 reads CASSERDIYAEQFF. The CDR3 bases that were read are TGTGCCAGCAGTGAAAGGGACATATATGCTGAGCAGTTC.